One and the same sample provided the 2 T cell receptor beta chains below, sequenced in a study of T-cell memory formation after mild COVID-19 (dated by TCRdb to 2020 to 2023). Library method: 5' RACE. The sequencer listed for this sample is Illumina NovaSeq 6000. TCRdb trimmed the raw reads at Q25, called clones with MiXCR and kept productive beta chains. A single entry per CDR3 protein holds the most common genes and DNA from its merged rows. This sample has roughly 310,000 distinct CDR3 sequences in its table, and about 16% of those were observed once. Jointly, the top ten make up more than 20% of the sample. Sequenced sample: PBMCs or a T cell subset sorted from them (not recorded which). The receptors here all came from a man between 18 and 29 years old who had mild COVID-19 (a few samples of this study predate the infection). The sample titles of this study are shuffled in the database, so cell type and time point are left out; the donor was told from shared clones.

This clonotype occurred a few times. V and J are TRBV5-1 and TRBJ1-6; D is uncertain. This CDR3 has 16 amino acids. V was shortened by 1 base and J by 5 bases, with 13 bases between the two germline ends. In germline, CDR1 is SGHRS, CDR2 YFSETQ. In nucleotides, the CDR3 is TGCGCCAGCAGCTTGTTTGGGCAGCAGGATAATTCACCCCTCCACTTT. Encoded protein: CASSLFGQQDNSPLHF.

This clonotype was picked up a small number of times. The J gene is TRBJ1-5, the V gene TRBV7-2; possible D gene TRBD1, 5 bases. The germline V and J ends were trimmed by 5 bases and 3 bases, with 14 bases remaining between them. CDR3 length equals 15 residues. Germline values: CDR1 SGHTA, CDR2 FQGNSA. The CDR3 coding sequence is TGTGCCAGCAGCGTCGCGGCAGGGCCCAATCAGCCCCAGCATTTT. Amino acid sequence: CASSVAAGPNQPQHF.